This TCR beta chain came from a study of T cell changes during pregnancy in multiple sclerosis. Only in-frame clones appear in the TCRdb table, and some are missing; sequencing was by immunoSEQ multiplex PCR. This table holds about 18,000 clones, 86% found once. Trimming cost V 0 bases and J 7 bases; bases outside gene matches: 13. The CDR3 has 17 residues. CDR1 LGHNA and CDR2 YNFKEQ come from the germline V gene. Specimen: CD8+ T cells from peripheral blood mononuclear cells, collected in the third trimester of pregnancy. This clonotype originated in a female donor in good health, enrolled as a control in a pregnancy study. The chain combines TRBV4-2 with TRBJ2-7; TRBD2 matches at 9 bases. The CDR3 region is CASSQERAGGKAGEQYF. The CDR3 region has the DNA TGTGCCAGCAGCCAAGAAAGAGCGGGGGGAAAGGCGGGAGAGCAGTACTTC.